The rows below give T cell receptor beta chains drawn from one sample of a study of T cell responses to AZD1222 COVID-19 vaccine. This table comes from immunoSEQ multiplex PCR, and its TCRdb copy is limited to in-frame clones, with some not included. The sample carries roughly 120,000 clones, about 92% recorded once. Sequenced here: peripheral blood, sampled 28 days after the second AZD1222 dose. These receptors originate from an adult who received the AZD1222 COVID-19 vaccine. The CDR3 runs from the conserved cysteine through the conserved F or W. A D gene is named only where the DNA matches it firmly. The size of a clone is reported for some rows only, either as once, few or many, or as a class for expanded clones.

v_gene	d_gene	j_gene	abundance	CDR3nt	CDR3aa
TRBV5-6	-	TRBJ1-2	-	TGTGCCAGCAGCTTCGGTAGGGTGGTCGGTGGCTACACCTTC	CASSFGRVVGGYTF
TRBV7-7	-	TRBJ2-2	-	TGTGCCAGCAGCGCCGCAGGGGTGGGCACCGGGGAGCTGTTTTTT	CASSAAGVGTGELFF
TRBV5-6	TRBD2	TRBJ2-7	-	TGTGCCAGCAGCTTCGGCGGGAGTGCGGGTTACGAGCAGTACTTC	CASSFGGSAGYEQYF
TRBV18	-	TRBJ1-1	-	TGTGCCAGCTCAGTAAAGCAGAAGGAGGCAGGGTACACTGAAGCTTTCTTT	CASSVKQKEAGYTEAFF
TRBV7-9	-	TRBJ1-4	-	TGTGCCAGCAGCTTAGATGGGGGCCCTAATGAAAAACTGTTTTTT	CASSLDGGPNEKLFF
TRBV12-3/TRBV12-4	-	TRBJ2-3	-	TGTGCCAGCACCCTCCTTACAGATACGCAGTATTTT	CASTLLTDTQYF
TRBV6-5	TRBD1	TRBJ1-1	-	TGTGCCAGCCGGACAGGGCGGGACACTGAAGCTTTCTTT	CASRTGRDTEAFF
TRBV7-8	-	TRBJ1-2	once	TGTGCCAGCAGCTTAAACCTCAGGGAGCGTGGCTACACCTTC	CASSLNLRERGYTF
TRBV27	TRBD2	TRBJ2-7	-	TGTGCTCCCGAGGGGGGACTAGCGGGAGGGCTACACTACGAGCAGTACTTC	CAPEGGLAGGLHYEQYF
TRBV18	-	TRBJ2-1	-	TGTGCCAGCTCACCCCTGGGGGAGGAGCAGTTCTTC	CASSPLGEEQFF
TRBV27	TRBD2	TRBJ2-7	-	TGTGCCAGCTCGCCAGCCGGGAGGCACGAGCAGTACTTC	CASSPAGRHEQYF
TRBV2	-	TRBJ2-5	-	TGTGCCAGCAGTGAACCTCGGGGTGAGAGGGAGACCCAGTACTTC	CASSEPRGERETQYF
TRBV6-2/TRBV6-3	TRBD2	TRBJ2-5	-	TGTGCCAGCAGTTACTCACAGCTAGCGGGAGGGGGACTAGAGACCCAGTACTTC	CASSYSQLAGGGLETQYF
TRBV2	-	TRBJ1-1	once	TGTGCCAGCAAGGGGCCCCGGGGGACTGAAGCTTTCTTT	CASKGPRGTEAFF
TRBV30	-	TRBJ1-5	few	TGTGCCTGGAGTGTAAAGGGATTCGATCAGCCCCAGCATTTT	CAWSVKGFDQPQHF
TRBV5-1	TRBD1	TRBJ2-7	-	TGCGCCAGCAGCCCCCAAAGGATGTCAGGGGGAACGGACGAGCAGTACTTC	CASSPQRMSGGTDEQYF
TRBV25-1	-	TRBJ2-6	-	TGTGCCAGCAGCCCCCCGGGAACTGGGGCCAACGTCCTGACTTTC	CASSPPGTGANVLTF
TRBV12-3/TRBV12-4	-	TRBJ1-2	-	TGTGCCAGCAGCCCGAGGGGGGGAGGCTACACCTTC	CASSPRGGGYTF
TRBV6-5	-	TRBJ1-1	-	TGTGCCAGCAGTTATAGTTTCGGACTAAGGAACACTGAAGCTTTCTTT	CASSYSFGLRNTEAFF
TRBV6-2/TRBV6-3	-	TRBJ1-1	-	TGTGCCAGCAGTGTCCGAACTGGGACTGAAGCTTTCTTT	CASSVRTGTEAFF
TRBV3-1/TRBV3-2	TRBD1	TRBJ1-1	-	TGTGCCAGCAGCCATACCGGGACAGATAACACTGAAGCTTTCTTT	CASSHTGTDNTEAFF
TRBV7-2	-	TRBJ2-5	once	TGTGCCAGCAGCTCCGGCCCTAACTCGGAAGAGACCCAGTACTTC	CASSSGPNSEETQYF
TRBV24-1	TRBD2	TRBJ2-3	-	TGTGCCACCAGTGAAGGCAGGGGAGGCCTAGCGGGAGTTAGTACAGATACGCAGTATTTT	CATSEGRGGLAGVSTDTQYF
TRBV4-3	TRBD1	TRBJ1-3	-	TGCGCCAGCAGCCTGGACAGGGGATTCTCTGGAAACACCATATATTTT	CASSLDRGFSGNTIYF
TRBV12-3/TRBV12-4	-	TRBJ1-1	-	TGTGCCAGCAGTCGAAACACTGAAGCTTTCTTT	CASSRNTEAFF
TRBV27	-	TRBJ2-3	-	TGTGCCAGCAGTTCGACTACAGGGATCGGGCTTACAGATACGCAGTATTTT	CASSSTTGIGLTDTQYF